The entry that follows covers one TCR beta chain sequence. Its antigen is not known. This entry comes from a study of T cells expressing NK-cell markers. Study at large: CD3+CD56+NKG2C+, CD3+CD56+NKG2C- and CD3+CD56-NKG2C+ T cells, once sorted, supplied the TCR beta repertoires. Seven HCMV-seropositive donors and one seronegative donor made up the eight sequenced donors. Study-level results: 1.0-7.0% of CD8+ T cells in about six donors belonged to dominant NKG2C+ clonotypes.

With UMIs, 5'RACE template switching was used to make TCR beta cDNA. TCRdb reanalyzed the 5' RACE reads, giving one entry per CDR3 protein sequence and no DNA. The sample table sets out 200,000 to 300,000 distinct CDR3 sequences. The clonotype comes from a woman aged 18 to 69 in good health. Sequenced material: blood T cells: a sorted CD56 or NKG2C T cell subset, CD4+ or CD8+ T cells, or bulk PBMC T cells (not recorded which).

The chain's CDR3 is CASSLVLIGQIQETQYF. V and J are TRBV11-2 and TRBJ2-5. Germline-derived CDR1 and CDR2 are SGHAT and FQNNGV. CDR3 length: 17 residues. The entire variable domain, with the rest obtained from reference TRBV11-2 and TRBJ2-5, is as follows: EAGVAQSPRYKIIEKRQSVAFWCNPISGHATLYWYQQILGQGPKLLIQFQNNGVVDDSQLPKDRFSAERLKGVDSTLKIQPAKLEDSAVYLCASSLVLIGQIQETQYFGPGTRLLVL.